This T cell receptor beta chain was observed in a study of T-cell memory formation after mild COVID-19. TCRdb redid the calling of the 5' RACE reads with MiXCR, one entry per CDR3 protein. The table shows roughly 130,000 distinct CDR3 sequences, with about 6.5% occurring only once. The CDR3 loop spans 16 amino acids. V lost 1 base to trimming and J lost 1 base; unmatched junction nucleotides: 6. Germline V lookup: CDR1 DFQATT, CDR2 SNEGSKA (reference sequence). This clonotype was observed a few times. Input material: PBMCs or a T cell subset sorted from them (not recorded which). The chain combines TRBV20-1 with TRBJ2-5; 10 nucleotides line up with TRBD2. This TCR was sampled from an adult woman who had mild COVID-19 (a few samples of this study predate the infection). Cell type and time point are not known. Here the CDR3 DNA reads TGCAGTGCTAGAGGGGCTAGCGGGAGAGTCCAAGAGACCCAGTACTTC. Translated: CSARGASGRVQETQYF.